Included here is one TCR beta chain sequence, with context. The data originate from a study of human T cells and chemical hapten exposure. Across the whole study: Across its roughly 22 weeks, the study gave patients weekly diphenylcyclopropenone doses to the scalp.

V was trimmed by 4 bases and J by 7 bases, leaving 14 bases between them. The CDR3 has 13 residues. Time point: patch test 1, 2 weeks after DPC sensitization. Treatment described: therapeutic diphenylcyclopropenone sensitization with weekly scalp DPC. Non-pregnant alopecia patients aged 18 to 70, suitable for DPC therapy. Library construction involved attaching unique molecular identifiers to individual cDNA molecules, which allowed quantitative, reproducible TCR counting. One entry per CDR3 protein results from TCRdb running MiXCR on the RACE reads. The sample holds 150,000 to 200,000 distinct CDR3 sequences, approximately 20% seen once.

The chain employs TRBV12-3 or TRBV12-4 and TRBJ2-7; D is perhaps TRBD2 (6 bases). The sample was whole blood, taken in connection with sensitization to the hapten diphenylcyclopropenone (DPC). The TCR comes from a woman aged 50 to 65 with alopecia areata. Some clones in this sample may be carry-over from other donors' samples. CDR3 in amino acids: CASSSGGGLEQYF. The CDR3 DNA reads TGTGCCAGCAGTTCCGGGGGTGGTTTGGAGCAGTACTTC.